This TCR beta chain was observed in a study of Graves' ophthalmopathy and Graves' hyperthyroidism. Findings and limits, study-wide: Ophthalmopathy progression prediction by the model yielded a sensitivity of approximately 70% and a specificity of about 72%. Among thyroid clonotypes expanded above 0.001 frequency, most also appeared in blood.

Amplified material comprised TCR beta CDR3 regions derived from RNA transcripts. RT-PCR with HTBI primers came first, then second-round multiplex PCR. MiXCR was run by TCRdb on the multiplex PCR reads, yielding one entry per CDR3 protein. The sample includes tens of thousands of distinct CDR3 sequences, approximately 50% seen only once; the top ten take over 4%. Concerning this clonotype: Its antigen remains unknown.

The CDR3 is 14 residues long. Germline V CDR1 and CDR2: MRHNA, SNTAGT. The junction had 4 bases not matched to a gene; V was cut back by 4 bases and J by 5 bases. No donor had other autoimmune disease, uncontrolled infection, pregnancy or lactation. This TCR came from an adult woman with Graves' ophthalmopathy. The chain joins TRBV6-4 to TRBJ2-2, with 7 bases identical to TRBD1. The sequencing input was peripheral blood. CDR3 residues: CASSVTGETGELFF. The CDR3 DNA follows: TGTGCCAGCAGTGTAACAGGGGAAACCGGGGAGCTGTTTTTT.